This entry describes one T cell receptor beta chain. This entry belongs to a study of control samples from healthy donors and cancer patients. Sequenced by immunoSEQ multiplex PCR; TCRdb stores in-frame clones only, minus some. The table records 95,000 to 150,000 clones, 80% to 95% of them present only once. This clonotype was sampled from an elderly man with head and neck cancer. The source material was PBMCs.

CDR3 coding DNA: TGTGCCAGCAGTGTGCAGGGCTTGATCTATGGCTACACCTTC. Protein sequence: CASSVQGLIYGYTF. The chain is built from TRBV2 and TRBJ1-2; D may be TRBD1 (5 bases). Looked up from germline, CDR1 is SNHLY and CDR2 is FYNNEI. Trimming pared 4 bases from V and 4 bases from J, leaving 13 bases between. CDR3 length: 14 residues.